These 32 T cell receptor beta chains originate from one sample sequenced in a study of T cell responses to AZD1222 COVID-19 vaccine. Sequencing used immunoSEQ multiplex PCR; TCRdb keeps in-frame clones, though not all of them. The table has over 130,000 clones, roughly 90% seen once; the top ten hold 1.6%. Sample: peripheral blood, taken 28 days after the second AZD1222 dose. The source of these receptors is an adult who received the AZD1222 COVID-19 vaccine.

This clone was picked up one time. V and J are TRBV10-3 and TRBJ1-4; TRBD1 aligns across 10 bases. After removal of 6 bases from V and 3 bases from J, the junction contained 4 bases not matched to a gene. CDR1 and CDR2 from the germline V gene are ENHRY and SYGVKD. This CDR3 is 15 amino acids long. CDR3 in DNA: TGTGCCATCAGCGGACAGGGGGGACCTAATGAAAAACTGTTTTTT. This sequence encodes CAISGQGGPNEKLFF.

The V gene is TRBV7-2, the J gene TRBJ2-1, with D unresolved. CDR1 is SGHTA, CDR2 FQGNSA, per germline. CDR3 length: 11 residues. The germline V and J ends were trimmed by 8 bases and 4 bases, with 6 bases remaining between them. In DNA, the CDR3 is TGTGCCAGCTATAGATACAATGAGCAGTTCTTC. It yields the protein CASYRYNEQFF.

The V gene is TRBV9, the J gene TRBJ1-4; D possibly corresponds to TRBD1 (6 bases). Trimming took off 0 bases at V and 10 bases at J, with 19 bases between the two ends. CDR3 length: 16 residues. Germline V gene data show CDR1 as SGDLS and CDR2 as YYNGEE. For the CDR3, the DNA is TGTGCCAGCAGCGTAGGAGGTTCAACCGAGGGGGGAAAACTGTTTTTT. Encoded protein: CASSVGGSTEGGKLFF.

CDR3 nucleotides: TGCGCCAGCAGCTTGCCTGGCAAGCAGTTCTTC. Its translation: CASSLPGKQFF. This chain joins TRBV5-1 and TRBJ2-1; D gene ambiguous. The ends were cut back, 1 base at V and 11 bases at J, with 7 bases in the middle. CDR1 is SGHRS and CDR2 is YFSETQ in the germline V gene. This CDR3 is 11 amino acids long.

This clone was detected a few times. The chain employs TRBV6-5 and TRBJ1-3; D uncertain. The germline V gene encodes CDR1 MNHEY and CDR2 SVGAGI. Between the trimmed V and J ends, which lost 5 bases and 1 base, there was a span of 9 bases. The CDR3 is 14 amino acids. Written as DNA, the CDR3 is TGTGCCAGCAGTCAATCAGGATCTGGAAACACCATATATTTT. Its protein product is CASSQSGSGNTIYF.

This sequence joins TRBV18 and TRBJ1-2, with unresolved D. The CDR3 spans 12 residues. V was trimmed by 4 bases and J by 5 bases, leaving 8 bases between them. CDR1 is KGHSH and CDR2 is LQKENI in the germline V gene. The CDR3: CASSRSGYGYTF. For the CDR3, the DNA is TGTGCCAGCTCACGATCGGGGTATGGCTACACCTTC.

The J gene is TRBJ1-1, the V gene TRBV10-3; D unresolved. CDR3 length equals 15 residues. From germline, CDR1 is ENHRY and CDR2 SYGVKD. V was shortened by 3 bases and J by 4 bases, with 15 bases between the two germline ends. The CDR3 region has the DNA TGTGCCATCAGTGACCTGGGTTATTCGGGCACTGAAGCTTTCTTT. This gives the protein CAISDLGYSGTEAFF.

This clone was observed a few times. The chain uses TRBV2 and TRBJ2-2, with 12 bases aligning to TRBD2. CDR1 is SNHLY and CDR2 is FYNNEI in the germline V gene. This CDR3 has 15 residues. J was trimmed by 6 bases and V by 6 bases; bases with no gene match: 5. In DNA, the CDR3 is TGTGCCAGCAGACCTACTAGCGGGGGGCCCGGGGAGCTGTTTTTT. Its protein is CASRPTSGGPGELFF.

The chain links TRBV6-5 to TRBJ1-4; D gene uncertain. This CDR3 spans 16 amino acids. Germline values: CDR1 MNHEY, CDR2 SVGAGI. Trimming cost V 2 bases and J 1 base, with 11 bases left between them. Here the CDR3 DNA reads TGTGCCAGCAGTTACGGGGTGGGGAAAACTAATGAAAAACTGTTTTTT. This codes for CASSYGVGKTNEKLFF.

The V and J genes are TRBV6-5 and TRBJ1-6; D remains unclear. Germline CDR1 MNHEY, CDR2 SVGAGI. Trimming shortened V by 2 bases and J by 9 bases, and 14 bases separated the two germline ends. The CDR3 loop spans 15 amino acids. The CDR3 DNA reads TGTGCCAGCAGTTACACATATCCCCAATTTTCACCCCTCCACTTT. Translation gives CASSYTYPQFSPLHF.

The chain links TRBV2 to TRBJ2-3; tentative D call: TRBD2 (5 bases). Germline V gene lookup returns CDR1 SNHLY and CDR2 FYNNEI. The CDR3 length is 16 residues. Trimming took 0 bases from V and 0 from J, leaving 10 bases between them. Written as DNA, the CDR3 is TGTGCCAGCAGTGAAGCGTTGAGGACTAGCACAGATACGCAGTATTTT. Its protein is CASSEALRTSTDTQYF.

The rearrangement joins TRBV5-5 to TRBJ1-1; D call uncertain. The germline V gene has CDR1 SGHKS and CDR2 YYEKEE (reference sequence). CDR3 length: 13 amino acids. V lost 0 bases and J 1 base, leaving 4 bases between the germline ends. CDR3 bases: TGTGCCAGCAGCTTGGACTGGAACACTGAAGCTTTCTTT. Its protein product is CASSLDWNTEAFF. The full variable domain, completed using reference TRBV5-5 and TRBJ1-1, is DAGVTQSPTHLIKTRGQQVTLRCSPISGHKSVSWYQQVLGQGPQFIFQYYEKEERGRGNFPDRFSARQFPNYSSELNVNALLLGDSALYLCASSLDWNTEAFFGQGTRLTVV.

This chain connects TRBV7-7 to TRBJ2-2; the match to TRBD1 covers 11 bases. Germline CDR1 and CDR2: SSHAT and FNYEAQ (reference sequence). The CDR3 is made up of 17 amino acids. Trimming removed 5 bases from V and 4 bases from J; junction bases left unmatched: 9. This chain's CDR3 is CASSTGQGALVTGELFF. CDR3 DNA: TGTGCCAGCAGCACAGGACAGGGGGCCCTCGTCACCGGGGAGCTGTTTTTT.

This chain uses TRBV6-5 with TRBJ2-7; TRBD2 matches at 13 bases. The CDR3 runs 14 residues. With V trimmed by 5 bases and J by 6 bases, 4 bases remained unmatched. Germline-derived CDR1 and CDR2 are MNHEY and SVGAGI. The CDR3 coding sequence is TGTGCCAGCAGTAGACTAGCGGGAGGAGGCGAGCAGTACTTC. Residues: CASSRLAGGGEQYF.

The V gene is TRBV2, the J gene TRBJ1-4; D uncertain. Germline V gives CDR1 SNHLY, CDR2 FYNNEI. V lost 5 bases and J lost 8, with 15 bases in between. This CDR3 contains 14 residues. The DNA for the CDR3 is TGTGCCAGCAGTACTCCAGGTTCCGGAGAAAAACTGTTTTTT. As protein: CASSTPGSGEKLFF.

This chain connects TRBV6-5 to TRBJ2-1; D is uncertain. V was shortened by 5 bases and J by 9 bases, with 14 bases between the two germline ends. CDR3 length: 13 residues. The germline V gene has CDR1 MNHEY and CDR2 SVGAGI. The CDR3 loop is CASSPTLNLEQFF. As DNA, the CDR3 is TGTGCCAGCAGTCCCACTTTGAACCTTGAGCAGTTCTTC.

The chain uses TRBV28 and TRBJ2-1; possibly TRBD1 for D (5 bases). In germline, CDR1 is MDHEN, CDR2 SYDVKM. The CDR3 is 15 amino acids. Trimming took off 6 bases at V and 0 bases at J, with 12 bases between the two ends. The CDR3 DNA follows: TGTGCCAGCAGAGCCGACAGAAGCTCCTACAATGAGCAGTTCTTC. It translates to CASRADRSSYNEQFF.

The chain carries TRBV7-9 and TRBJ1-2, with TRBD1 as a possible D gene (5 bases). Germline assignment: CDR1 SEHNR and CDR2 FQNEAQ (reference sequence). CDR3 length: 15 amino acids. V lost 1 base, J lost 5 bases, and 14 bases lay in between. The CDR3 bases are TGTGCCAGCAGCTTAGAGGGCAGGGTGTCTTATGGCTACACCTTC. The encoded protein is CASSLEGRVSYGYTF.

The chain employs TRBV7-8 and TRBJ2-3; D is unclear. Germline lookup yields CDR1 SGHVS and CDR2 FQNEAQ. The length of the CDR3 is 13 residues. Trimming stripped 5 bases from V and 2 bases from J, with 8 bases between. Here the CDR3 DNA reads TGTGCCAGCAGCCCACTATTCACAGATACGCAGTATTTT. Its translation: CASSPLFTDTQYF. Full variable domain (missing parts from reference TRBV7-8 and TRBJ2-3): GAGVSQSPRYKVAKRGQDVALRCDPISGHVSLFWYQQALGQGPEFLTYFQNEAQLDKSGLPSDRFFAERPEGSVSTLKIQRTQQEDSAVYLCASSPLFTDTQYFGPGTRLTVL.

This sequence joins TRBV28 and TRBJ2-3; D is perhaps TRBD1 (6 bases). Between the trimmed V and J ends, which lost 3 bases and 3 bases, there was a span of 16 bases. The CDR3 sequence is 16 residues long. Germline values: CDR1 MDHEN, CDR2 SYDVKM. Here the CDR3 DNA reads TGTGCCAGCAGTTTTAACACCAGGGGCACAACAGATACGCAGTATTTT. Translation: CASSFNTRGTTDTQYF.

This chain connects TRBV6-6 to TRBJ1-5; D is perhaps TRBD1 (5 bases). The V gene's germline CDR1 is MNHNY and CDR2 SVGAGI (reference sequence). With 0 bases removed from V and 6 bases from J, the gap between germline ends came to 15 bases. The CDR3 covers 16 residues. In DNA form, the CDR3 reads TGTGCCAGCAGTTACTCCGGGGAGGGGCAGGGTCAGCCCCAGCATTTT. Protein sequence: CASSYSGEGQGQPQHF.

The rearrangement uses TRBV11-2 and TRBJ2-1; 8 bases fit TRBD1. The CDR3 has 14 residues. V gave up 1 base and J gave up 9 bases; unmatched junction bases: 5. Germline V gene sequence: CDR1 SGHAT, CDR2 FQNNGV. This CDR3 is CASSLGTGSGEQFF. CDR3 DNA: TGTGCCAGCAGCTTAGGGACAGGGTCGGGTGAGCAGTTCTTC. Full variable domain (remainder filled in from reference TRBV11-2 and TRBJ2-1): EAGVAQSPRYKIIEKRQSVAFWCNPISGHATLYWYQQILGQGPKLLIQFQNNGVVDDSQLPKDRFSAERLKGVDSTLKIQPAKLEDSAVYLCASSLGTGSGEQFFGPGTRLTVL.

Only a few counts were recorded for this clone. The chain is built from TRBV6-2 or TRBV6-3 and TRBJ2-7, with 7 bases aligning to TRBD2. Trimming took 6 bases from V and 0 from J; bases not matched to a gene: 11. The CDR3 covers 16 residues. CDR1 MNHEY and CDR2 SVGEGT come from the germline V gene. CDR3 loop: CASSPGGGIRSYEQYV. As DNA, the CDR3 is TGTGCCAGCAGCCCTGGGGGAGGGATTCGCTCCTACGAGCAGTACGTC.

This rearrangement joins TRBV5-6 to TRBJ1-5; D remains unclear. Trimming stripped 4 bases from V and 0 bases from J, with 14 bases between. The CDR3 runs to 16 residues. Germline values: CDR1 SGHDT, CDR2 YYEEEE. The CDR3 loop is CASSAHGEYSNQPQHF. Here the CDR3 DNA reads TGTGCCAGCAGCGCCCACGGGGAATATAGCAATCAGCCCCAGCATTTT.

The rearrangement links TRBV6-5 to TRBJ2-7; D is ambiguous. CDR1 and CDR2 from the germline V gene are MNHEY and SVGAGI. This CDR3 is built from 15 residues. Trimming left V 8 bases short and J 3 bases short, with 20 bases between. DNA of the CDR3: TGTGCCAGCGCCACGGGTCCAACCCCTAACTACGAGCAGTACTTC. Protein: CASATGPTPNYEQYF.

The chain uses TRBV11-2 and TRBJ1-1, with D tentatively TRBD1 (5 bases). Germline CDR1 and CDR2: SGHAT and FQNNGV. CDR3 size: 17 residues. The ends were cut back, 5 bases at V and 2 bases at J, with 21 bases in the middle. CDR3 nucleotides: TGTGCCAGCAGCCTCCAAGCGGGCCCAGGGACCAACACTGAAGCTTTCTTT. It codes for CASSLQAGPGTNTEAFF.

This sequence joins TRBV7-8 and TRBJ2-1; 8 nucleotides agree with TRBD2. Per germline, CDR1 SGHVS and CDR2 FQNEAQ. The CDR3 runs to 15 residues. Trimming removed 7 bases from V and 2 bases from J; junction bases left unmatched: 7. CDR3: CASISSGGTYNEQFF. In DNA form, the CDR3 reads TGTGCCAGCATCTCCAGCGGGGGCACCTACAATGAGCAGTTCTTC.

The chain employs TRBV6-6 and TRBJ1-4; a weak D match, TRBD1 (5 bases). Germline-derived CDR1 and CDR2 are MNHNY and SVGAGI (reference sequence). The CDR3 spans 15 residues. Trimming shortened V by 6 bases and J by 7 bases, and 18 bases separated the two germline ends. CDR3 nucleotide sequence: TGTGCCAGCAGGCCTGAACGGGGCAGTGGTGAAAAACTGTTTTTT. This sequence encodes CASRPERGSGEKLFF.

V gene TRBV19 combines with J gene TRBJ1-4, with 7 bases identical to TRBD1. V shed 9 bases and J 2 bases; nucleotides not matched to a gene: 6. The CDR3 contains 14 residues. Germline V gene data show CDR1 as LNHDA and CDR2 as SQIVND (reference sequence). The DNA for the CDR3 is TGTGCCAGCGCGACAGGGACCACTAATGAAAAACTGTTTTTT. It is translated as CASATGTTNEKLFF.

As for this clone: The sample contains more than one DNA sequence encoding this CDR3. The chain links TRBV15 to TRBJ2-7, with TRBD2 identical over 8 bases. The length of the CDR3 is 16 residues. J lost 5 bases, V lost 0 bases, and 9 bases had no gene match. Germline V gene lookup returns CDR1 LNHNV and CDR2 YYDKDF (reference sequence). The CDR3 region is CATSRDLSTSGHEQYF. The CDR3 coding sequence is TGTGCCACCAGCAGAGATCTGTCTACTAGCGGCCACGAGCAGTACTTC.

On this clone: This sample includes further DNA sequences coding for the same CDR3. V gene TRBV3-1 (or the pseudogene TRBV3-2) combines with J gene TRBJ1-5; unclear D gene. Germline-derived CDR1 and CDR2 are LGHDT and YNNKEL (reference sequence). Deletions cut 2 bases from V and 0 bases from J, with 5 bases between. The CDR3 loop spans 14 amino acids. CDR3 in DNA: TGTGCCAGCAGCCAATCTCATAGCAATCAGCCCCAGCATTTT. It translates to CASSQSHSNQPQHF.

The chain combines TRBV28 with TRBJ1-5; perhaps TRBD1 as D (5 bases). Trimming left V 1 base short and J 5 bases short, with 21 bases between. Germline CDR1 reads MDHEN; CDR2 reads SYDVKM. The CDR3 sequence is 18 residues long. CDR3 coding DNA: TGTGCCAGCAGTTTATTACGGGGGGTGTGGCAGAATGATCAGCCCCAGCATTTT. As protein: CASSLLRGVWQNDQPQHF.